What follows are 21 T cell receptor beta chains derived from one specimen sequenced in a study of T cells in Graves' hyperthyroidism and ophthalmopathy. Amplified TCR beta CDR3 regions came from RNA transcripts. Using the HTBI primer set, a first-round RT-PCR was run on the TCR CDR3. TCRdb reanalysed the multiplex PCR reads using MiXCR and keeps one entry per CDR3 protein. The sample has under 400,000 distinct CDR3 sequences, around 18% seen once; the top ten hold roughly a sixth. Input material: blood. All receptors derive from a middle-aged woman with Graves' ophthalmopathy.

There are many counts of this clonotype. The chain is built from TRBV12-3 or TRBV12-4 and TRBJ1-2, with D perhaps TRBD1 (5 bases). There are 13 residues in the CDR3. The V end was cut by 4 bases, the J end by 2 bases, with 8 bases between. The CDR3 spells CASSSRVNYGYTF. CDR3 in DNA: TGTGCCAGCAGTTCCAGGGTGAACTATGGCTACACCTTC.

Many counts were recorded for this clonotype. This rearrangement joins TRBV29-1 to TRBJ1-1; tentatively, D is TRBD1 (6 bases). This CDR3 spans 13 amino acids. V was shortened by 7 bases and J by 5 bases, with 17 bases between the two germline ends. Germline V CDR1 and CDR2: SQVTM, ANQGSEA. CDR3 in amino acids: CSAEGHPGTEAFF. The DNA of the CDR3 is TGCAGCGCCGAGGGACACCCGGGGACTGAAGCTTTCTTT.

This clonotype showed up many times. This chain joins TRBV10-3 and TRBJ1-3; D might be TRBD1 (6 bases). V was pared by 10 bases and J by 0 bases, with 16 bases between. Germline V CDR1 and CDR2: ENHRY, SYGVKD. The CDR3 runs to 15 residues. CDR3: CATLQGLSSGNTIYF. DNA of the CDR3: TGTGCCACCCTTCAGGGGCTGAGCTCTGGAAACACCATATATTTT.

J is TRBJ1-1 and V is TRBV5-8; a possible D gene is TRBD1 (5 bases). V lost 8 bases and J lost 5, with 13 bases in between. There are 12 residues in the CDR3. Germline V gene data show CDR1 as SGHTS and CDR2 as YDEGEE. CDR3 DNA sequence: TGTGCCAGGCGGGGCAGGGCGACTGAAGCTTTCTTT. Its translation: CARRGRATEAFF. The entire variable domain, with the rest obtained from reference TRBV5-8 and TRBJ1-1, is as follows: EAGVTQSPTHLIKTRGQQATLRCSPISGHTSVYWYQQALGLGLQFLLWYDEGEERNRGNFPPRFSGRQFPNYSSELNVNALELEDSALYLCARRGRATEAFFGQGTRLTVV.

This clonotype was picked up many times. The conserved phenylalanine or tryptophan normally closing the CDR3 is absent here, so this likely arose from a read error. The chain recombines TRBV20-1 with TRBJ1-2, with D perhaps matching TRBD1 (6 bases). Trimming shortened V by 6 bases and J by 6 bases, and 23 bases separated the two germline ends. CDR1 and CDR2 from the germline V gene are DFQATT and SNEGSKA (reference sequence). The CDR3 sequence is 15 residues long. As DNA, the CDR3 is TGCAGTGCAGGGGGGTTCGACAGAGGGCTTCATGGCTACACCCTC. This sequence encodes CSAGGFDRGLHGYTL.

This clonotype was seen many times. The chain has TRBV28 and TRBJ1-2; the D gene is possibly TRBD1 (5 bases). Germline CDR1 reads MDHEN; CDR2 reads SYDVKM. V was trimmed by 2 bases and J by 8 bases, leaving 18 bases between them. The CDR3 sequence is 15 residues long. The CDR3 loop is CASSLVGQGKWGYTF. CDR3 in DNA: TGTGCCAGCAGTTTAGTGGGTCAGGGAAAGTGGGGCTACACCTTC.

This clonotype has ten or more counts. CDR3 region: CSARGQGATEAFF. The DNA for the CDR3 is TGCAGTGCTCGCGGACAGGGGGCGACTGAAGCTTTCTTT. The chain combines TRBV20-1 with TRBJ1-1; TRBD1 agrees at 11 bases. J lost 5 bases, V lost 5 bases, and 4 bases had no gene match. CDR3 length: 13 amino acids. From germline, CDR1 is DFQATT and CDR2 SNEGSKA (reference sequence).

This clonotype was counted at least ten times. The chain couples TRBV6-5 to TRBJ1-2, with TRBD1 matching over 7 bases. CDR1 is MNHEY, CDR2 SVGAGI, per germline. The CDR3 sequence is 13 residues long. The ends lost 7 bases at V and 5 bases at J; junction bases unmatched: 7. CDR3 DNA sequence: TGTGCCAGCACCACGGGACAGTTGTATGGCTACACCTTC. Translated, it gives CASTTGQLYGYTF.

This clonotype was observed a few times. This clone may be a read error of a much larger clone one base away. This rearrangement joins TRBV19 to TRBJ1-1; 7 bases line up with TRBD1. Trimming took 5 bases from V and 3 from J; bases not matched to a gene: 12. The CDR3 extends over 16 amino acids. CDR1 is LNHDA and CDR2 is SQIVND in the germline V gene (reference sequence). In nucleotides, the CDR3 is TGTGCCAGTAGTTCCGACAGGGTGGCCCTGGACACTGAAGCTTTCTTT. It translates to CASSSDRVALDTEAFF.

This clonotype was recorded at least ten times. J is TRBJ2-2 and V is TRBV28, with D tentatively TRBD1 (5 bases). Trimming stripped 2 bases from V and 4 bases from J, with 14 bases between. The germline gives CDR1 MDHEN, CDR2 SYDVKM. CDR3 size: 16 residues. The CDR3: CASSLLSGMGTGELFF. In DNA, the CDR3 is TGTGCCAGCAGTTTACTTTCAGGGATGGGCACCGGGGAGCTGTTTTTT. Looking up the rest from reference TRBV28 and TRBJ2-2 gives the full variable domain: DVKVTQSSRYLVKRTGEKVFLECVQDMDHENMFWYRQDPGLGLRLIYFSYDVKMKEKGDIPEGYSVSREKKERFSLILESASTNQTSMYLCASSLLSGMGTGELFFGEGSRLTVL.

This clonotype was found many times. The chain recombines TRBV11-1 with TRBJ2-5; 10 bases match TRBD2. V was clipped by 5 bases and J by 1 base; unmatched bases: 16. CDR3 length equals 19 residues. CDR1 and CDR2 (germline): SGHAT, FQDESV (reference sequence). CDR3 region: CASSPPPIAGGTLQETQYF. DNA of the CDR3: TGTGCCAGCAGCCCACCCCCTATAGCGGGAGGAACTCTCCAAGAGACCCAGTACTTC.

In this sample, this clonotype turned up many times. This chain links TRBV5-1 with TRBJ2-5; 13 bases are shared with TRBD2. In germline, CDR1 is SGHRS, CDR2 YFSETQ. Losses at the gene ends were 2 bases for V and 3 bases for J; bases not matched to a gene: 1. The CDR3 is made up of 15 amino acids. Written as DNA, the CDR3 is TGCGCCAGCAGCTTCGGACTAGCGGGAGAAGAGACCCAGTACTTC. Its translation is CASSFGLAGEETQYF.

This clonotype was found many times. For the CDR3, the DNA is TGTGCCAGCAGTTCCCCCCCCGATACTAGTTACGAGCAGTACTTC. Its translation: CASSSPPDTSYEQYF. The chain has TRBV28 and TRBJ2-7; TRBD2 is a possible D gene (5 bases). Germline V CDR1 and CDR2: MDHEN, SYDVKM. V lost 4 bases to trimming and J lost 4 bases, with 17 bases between them. The CDR3 consists of 15 residues.

This clonotype was seen ten or more times. The V and J genes are TRBV6-5 and TRBJ1-5; 7 bases fit TRBD1. This CDR3 has 14 residues. V lost 6 bases and J lost 0; bases outside the gene matches: 2. Germline V CDR1 and CDR2: MNHEY, SVGAGI. The CDR3 DNA reads TGTGCCAGCAGGACAGGGTATAGCAATCAGCCCCAGCATTTT. Amino acid sequence: CASRTGYSNQPQHF.

In its sample, this clonotype was seen a few times. This chain uses TRBV6-2 or TRBV6-3 with TRBJ1-2; D gene unclear. The CDR3 covers 13 residues. V was shortened by 2 bases and J by 12 bases, with 16 bases between the two germline ends. Germline CDR1 reads MNHEY; CDR2 reads SVGEGT. In nucleotides, the CDR3 is TGTGCCAGCAGTTACGAGGGCAGAACCCGTCACACCTTC. It is translated as CASSYEGRTRHTF.

This chain connects TRBV4-1 to TRBJ2-5, with no clear D. The V end lost 0 bases, the J end lost 7 bases, and 3 bases lay between the germline ends. The germline gives CDR1 MGHRA, CDR2 YSYEKL. The CDR3 is 11 residues long. The CDR3 sequence is CASSQEGTQYF. As DNA, the CDR3 is TGCGCCAGCAGCCAAGAGGGGACCCAGTACTTC.

V usage is TRBV6-5 and J usage is TRBJ1-1; no clear D gene. Between the trimmed V and J ends, which lost 8 bases and 7 bases, there was a span of 11 bases. Germline lookup yields CDR1 MNHEY and CDR2 SVGAGI. CDR3 size: 11 residues. CDR3 sequence: CASGNSFEAFF. Written as DNA, the CDR3 is TGTGCCAGCGGTAACTCTTTTGAAGCTTTCTTT.

This clonotype was seen repeatedly, ten times or more. The chain uses TRBV12-3 or TRBV12-4 and TRBJ1-1; D ambiguous. This CDR3 contains 14 residues. The V gene lost 5 bases and the J gene lost 1 base, with 11 bases spanning the gap. CDR3: CASSQRPGNTEAFF. CDR3 bases: TGTGCCAGCAGTCAAAGACCCGGGAACACTGAAGCTTTCTTT.

V gene TRBV6-5 combines with J gene TRBJ2-7; D is possibly TRBD1 (5 bases). Germline lookup yields CDR1 MNHEY and CDR2 SVGAGI. Trimming shortened V by 2 bases and J by 4 bases, and 9 bases separated the two germline ends. This CDR3 comprises 13 residues. CDR3 nucleotides: TGTGCCAGCAGTTACGCGAAGGGGTACGAGCAGTACTTC. Protein: CASSYAKGYEQYF.

This clonotype was observed a few times. The gene calls are TRBV27 and TRBJ1-2, with D tentatively TRBD1 (6 bases). Trimming cost V 7 bases and J 0 bases, with 18 bases left between them. The CDR3 contains 16 residues. Germline loops: CDR1 MNHEY, CDR2 SMNVEV (reference sequence). In nucleotides, the CDR3 is TGTGCCAGCACTACCTCCTGGGACAACACTAACTATGGCTACACCTTC. Amino acid sequence: CASTTSWDNTNYGYTF.

The chain carries TRBV11-2 and TRBJ2-7; D not resolved. This CDR3 comprises 16 residues. The germline V gene has CDR1 SGHAT and CDR2 FQNNGV. V was clipped by 1 base and J by 0 bases, with 13 bases between them. DNA of the CDR3: TGTGCCAGCAGCTTAGGAGCGAGAGGAAGCTCCTACGAGCAGTACTTC. Translation gives CASSLGARGSSYEQYF.